The present entry profiles one T cell receptor beta chain with its context. The data belong to a study of blood T cell repertoires in COVID-19. This table comes from immunoSEQ multiplex PCR, and its TCRdb copy is limited to in-frame clones, with some not included. The repertoire holds around 150,000 clones, with around 88% as singletons. The CDR3 runs to 16 residues. V lost 3 bases and J lost 7; bases outside the gene matches: 10. Germline V lookup: CDR1 MGHRA, CDR2 YSYEKL. The receptor was isolated from a human donor in a cohort sampled during active COVID-19. The J gene is TRBJ1-3, the V gene TRBV4-1; TRBD1 aligns across 9 bases. Sequencing input: peripheral blood. The CDR3 DNA is TGCGCCAGCAGCCAGGGGACAGGGCTCGGTTGGAACACCATATATTTT. Translation gives CASSQGTGLGWNTIYF.